This is a list of T cell receptor beta chains from one sample in a study of cytomegalovirus exposure and HLA in healthy donors. This table comes from immunoSEQ multiplex PCR, and its TCRdb copy is limited to in-frame clones, with some not included. In the table there are about 85,000 clones, 75% to 90% of which are singletons. Sequenced sample: PBMCs. These receptor sequences come from a man aged 50 or older in good health and CMV-seropositive. CDR3s include the opening cysteine and the closing phenylalanine or tryptophan. D genes are given only for firm matches. Rows give clone size only sometimes, using once, few, many, or a class for an expanded clone.

CASYPGQGRTEAFF,TGTGCCAGCTATCCGGGACAGGGGCGTACTGAAGCTTTCTTT,TRBV25-1,14,once,TRBJ1-1,TRBD1
CAWTQNSYEQYF,TGTGCCTGGACACAGAACTCCTACGAGCAGTACTTC,TRBV30,12,NA,TRBJ2-7,NA
CASSEGQAYYEQYF,TGTGCCAGCAGTGAAGGACAAGCCTACTACGAGCAGTACTTC,TRBV6-1,14,NA,TRBJ2-7,NA
CATSRDLGTAYGYTF,TGTGCCACCAGCAGAGACCTCGGGACAGCCTATGGCTACACCTTC,TRBV15,15,NA,TRBJ1-2,TRBD1
CASSLGNGELFF,TGTGCCAGCAGCTTAGGTAACGGGGAGCTGTTTTTT,TRBV11-2,12,NA,TRBJ2-2,NA
CATRPRQFYTEAFF,TGTGCCACCCGCCCTCGACAGTTCTACACTGAAGCTTTCTTT,TRBV19,14,NA,TRBJ1-1,NA
CASSEARDSVDTQYF,TGTGCCAGCAGTGAAGCCCGGGACTCCGTGGATACGCAGTATTTT,TRBV2,15,NA,TRBJ2-3,NA
CASSDSKGAGSTDTQYF,TGTGCCAGCAGTGACTCTAAAGGAGCGGGCAGCACAGATACGCAGTATTTT,TRBV6-4,17,NA,TRBJ2-3,NA
CASRDGGSSADTQYF,TGTGCCAGCAGGGACGGCGGGAGTAGCGCAGATACGCAGTATTTT,TRBV6-5,15,few,TRBJ2-3,TRBD2
CASSPGQDPREGYTF,TGTGCCAGCAGCCCAGGACAGGATCCCAGGGAGGGCTACACCTTC,TRBV5-4,15,NA,TRBJ1-2,TRBD1
CASSRGLADTDTQYF,TGTGCCAGCAGCCGGGGACTAGCGGACACAGATACGCAGTATTTT,TRBV13,15,NA,TRBJ2-3,TRBD2
CASSKDRGHEKLFF,TGTGCCAGCAGCAAGGACAGGGGTCATGAAAAACTGTTTTTT,TRBV6-5,14,NA,TRBJ1-4,TRBD1
CASTLSGYTF,TGCGCCAGCACCTTAAGCGGCTACACCTTC,TRBV10-1,10,NA,TRBJ1-2,NA
CASKLGTSGGTGELFF,TGTGCCAGCAAACTGGGAACTAGCGGGGGGACCGGGGAGCTGTTTTTT,TRBV2,16,NA,TRBJ2-2,TRBD2